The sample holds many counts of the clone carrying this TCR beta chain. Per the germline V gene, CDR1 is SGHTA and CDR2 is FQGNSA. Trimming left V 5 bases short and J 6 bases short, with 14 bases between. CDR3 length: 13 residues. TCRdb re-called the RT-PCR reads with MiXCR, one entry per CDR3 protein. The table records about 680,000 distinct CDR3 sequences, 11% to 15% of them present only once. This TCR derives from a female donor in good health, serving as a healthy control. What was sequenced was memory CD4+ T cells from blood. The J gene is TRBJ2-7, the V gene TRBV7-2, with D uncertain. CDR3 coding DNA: TGTGCCAGCAGCCCCTTCCGGGCCCGCGAGCAGTACTTC. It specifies CASSPFRAREQYF. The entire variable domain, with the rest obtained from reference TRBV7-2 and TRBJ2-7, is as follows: GAGVSQSPSNKVTEKGKDVELRCDPISGHTALYWYRQSLGQGLEFLIYFQGNSAPDKSGLPSDRFSAERTGGSVSTLTIQRTQQEDSAVYLCASSPFRAREQYFGPGTRLTVT.